What follows describes a single T cell receptor beta chain. Using its own MiXCR run on the 5' RACE reads, TCRdb lists one record per CDR3 protein. Of hundreds of thousands of distinct CDR3 sequences listed, 21% are singletons. The data were obtained in a study of identical twins. These same records also appear under a second study, on T cells expressing NK-cell markers. That study adds: Similarly, these clonotypes led the CD3+CD56-NKG2C+ fraction as well in a few donors.

The sequence derives from a woman aged 18-29 years in good health. Sequencing input: PBMCs.

CDR3 sequence: CASSLQQGQGNLDTQYF. DNA for the CDR3: TGCGCCAGCAGCTTACAGCAGGGACAGGGCAATTTGGATACGCAGTATTTT. This sequence joins TRBV4-3 and TRBJ2-3; 9 bases line up with TRBD1. Germline CDR1 is LGHNA and CDR2 is YSLEER. The V gene end was trimmed by 5 bases and the J gene end by 6 bases; junction bases not matched to a gene: 15. The CDR3 totals 17 residues.